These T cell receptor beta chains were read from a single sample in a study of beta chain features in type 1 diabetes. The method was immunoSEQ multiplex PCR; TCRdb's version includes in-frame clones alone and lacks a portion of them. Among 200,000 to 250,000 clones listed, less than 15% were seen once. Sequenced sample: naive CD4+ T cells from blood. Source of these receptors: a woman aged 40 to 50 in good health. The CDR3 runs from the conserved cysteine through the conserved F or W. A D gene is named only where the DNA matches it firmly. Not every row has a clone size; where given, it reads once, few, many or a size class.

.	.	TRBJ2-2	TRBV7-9	CASTRRGRDDLTTGELFF	TGTGCCAGCACACGGCGGGGCCGCGATGACCTGACTACCGGGGAGCTGTTTTTT
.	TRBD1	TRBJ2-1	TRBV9	CASSTPLRGTGHEQFF	TGTGCCAGCAGCACCCCTTTGCGCGGGACAGGCCATGAGCAGTTCTTC
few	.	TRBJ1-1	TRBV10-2	CASSEPSGMTGTEAFF	TGCGCCAGCAGTGAGCCCTCGGGGATGACGGGCACTGAAGCTTTCTTT
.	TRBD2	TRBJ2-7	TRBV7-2	CASSRTSGGGIYEQYF	TGTGCCAGCAGTCGGACTAGCGGGGGGGGCATCTACGAGCAGTACTTC
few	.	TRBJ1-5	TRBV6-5	CASRLRGGSPQHF	TGTGCCAGCAGACTACGAGGTGGCTCACCCCAGCATTTT
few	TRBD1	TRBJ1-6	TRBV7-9	CASSLGWAGGLEGSPLHF	TGTGCCAGCAGCTTAGGATGGGCAGGGGGCTTGGAAGGATCACCCCTCCACTTT
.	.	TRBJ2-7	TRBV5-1	CASRGGPPSYEQYF	TGCGCCAGCAGGGGGGGGCCCCCATCCTACGAGCAGTACTTC
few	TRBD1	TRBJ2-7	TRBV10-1	CASSTGASGIYEQYF	TGCGCCAGCAGTACAGGGGCCTCGGGAATCTACGAGCAGTACTTC
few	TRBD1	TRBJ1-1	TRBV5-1	CASIGETGQGGTEAFF	TGCGCCAGCATCGGGGAAACAGGACAGGGAGGGACTGAAGCTTTCTTT
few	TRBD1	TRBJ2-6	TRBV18	CASSPTIQGASGANVLTF	TGTGCCAGCTCACCAACTATACAGGGGGCCTCTGGGGCCAACGTCCTGACTTTC
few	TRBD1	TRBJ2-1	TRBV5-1	CASSYGQGLRDEQFF	TGCGCCAGCAGCTACGGACAGGGGCTTAGGGATGAGCAGTTCTTC
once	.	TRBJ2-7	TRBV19	CASSILGGPNSYEQYF	TGTGCCAGTAGTATTCTGGGGGGGCCGAACAGCTACGAGCAGTACTTC
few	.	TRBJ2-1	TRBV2	CASSGDSSYNEQFF	TGTGCCAGCAGCGGGGATAGCTCCTACAATGAGCAGTTCTTC
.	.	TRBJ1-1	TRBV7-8	CASSFSGTPNTEAFF	TGTGCCAGCAGCTTTTCCGGGACACCGAACACTGAAGCTTTCTTT
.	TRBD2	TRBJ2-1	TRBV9	CASSARLAGFSRNEQFF	TGTGCCAGCAGCGCCAGACTAGCGGGGTTCTCCAGGAATGAGCAGTTCTTC
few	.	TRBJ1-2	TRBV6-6	CASSPPRGRGGYTF	TGTGCCAGCAGTCCCCCCCGGGGTCGCGGTGGCTACACCTTC
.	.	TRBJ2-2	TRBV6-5	CASQGLRVLTGELFF	TGTGCCAGCCAGGGACTGAGGGTTTTGACCGGGGAGCTGTTTTTT
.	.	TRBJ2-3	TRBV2	CASSLQRSTDTQYF	TGTGCCAGCAGCCTTCAGCGTTCCACAGATACGCAGTATTTT
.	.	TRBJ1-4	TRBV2	CASSYATNEKLFF	TGTGCCAGCAGCTACGCAACTAATGAAAAACTGTTTTTT
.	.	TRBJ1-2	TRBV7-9	CASSLSRAGGQAAGYTF	TGTGCCAGCAGCTTAAGTCGGGCCGGGGGGCAGGCGGCTGGCTACACCTTC
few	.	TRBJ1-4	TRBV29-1	CSVEDQGIRGKLFF	TGCAGCGTTGAAGATCAAGGAATAAGGGGGAAACTGTTTTTT
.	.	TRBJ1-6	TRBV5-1	CASSLEGNSPLHF	TGCGCCAGCAGCTTGGAGGGGAATTCACCCCTCCACTTT
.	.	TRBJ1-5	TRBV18	CASSPGRDQPQHF	TGTGCCAGCTCACCGGGCAGAGATCAGCCCCAGCATTTT
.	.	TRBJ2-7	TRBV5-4	CASSTDRTSSYEQYF	TGTGCCAGCAGCACTGACAGGACATCCTCCTACGAGCAGTACTTC
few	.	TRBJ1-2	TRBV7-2	CASSLLRGNYGYTF	TGTGCCAGCAGCTTACTGCGGGGTAACTATGGCTACACCTTC
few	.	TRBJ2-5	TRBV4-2	CASSQAGMLETQYF	TGTGCCAGCAGCCAGGCGGGGATGTTGGAGACCCAGTACTTC
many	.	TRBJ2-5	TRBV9	CASSRTEETQYF	TGTGCCAGCAGCCGGACTGAAGAGACCCAGTACTTC
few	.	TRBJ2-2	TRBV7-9	CASSLAGSGSGELFF	TGTGCCAGCAGCTTAGCTGGGTCAGGTTCCGGGGAGCTGTTTTTT
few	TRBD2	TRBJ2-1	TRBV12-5	CASGISAGVYNEQFF	TGTGCTAGTGGCATTTCCGCGGGGGTCTACAATGAGCAGTTCTTC
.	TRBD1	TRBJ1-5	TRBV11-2	CASSIQGAQPQHF	TGTGCCAGCAGCATTCAGGGGGCTCAGCCCCAGCATTTT
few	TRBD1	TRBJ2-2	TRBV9	CASSMDRGAGELFF	TGTGCCAGCAGCATGGACAGGGGAGCCGGGGAGCTGTTTTTT
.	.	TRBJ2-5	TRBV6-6	CASSYGRETQYF	TGTGCCAGCAGTTATGGGAGGGAGACCCAGTACTTC
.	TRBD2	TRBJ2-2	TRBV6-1	CASRGLAGRTGELFF	TGTGCCAGCAGGGGACTAGCGGGGCGGACCGGGGAGCTGTTTTTT
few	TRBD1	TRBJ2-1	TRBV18	CASSPSRQGVGNEQFF	TGTGCCAGCTCACCATCCAGACAGGGGGTGGGCAATGAGCAGTTCTTC
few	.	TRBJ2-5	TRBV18	CASSGLRETQYF	TGTGCCAGCTCGGGGCTTCGGGAGACCCAGTACTTC
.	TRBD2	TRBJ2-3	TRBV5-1	CASSFGLAGRTDTQYF	TGCGCCAGCAGCTTCGGACTAGCGGGTCGCACAGATACGCAGTATTTT
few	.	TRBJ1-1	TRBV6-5	CASSRGAVTEAFF	TGTGCCAGCAGCCGGGGGGCGGTCACTGAAGCTTTCTTT
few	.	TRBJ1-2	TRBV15	CATSRDSGVVYGYTF	TGTGCCACCAGCAGAGATTCCGGGGTGGTCTATGGCTACACCTTC
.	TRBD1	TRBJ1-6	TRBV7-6	CASSSLRGQGRDNSPLHF	TGTGCCAGCAGCTCCTTGCGGGGACAGGGGCGGGATAATTCACCCCTCCACTTT
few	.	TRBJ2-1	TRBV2	CASSSELYNEQFF	TGTGCCAGCAGTTCGGAGCTCTACAATGAGCAGTTCTTC
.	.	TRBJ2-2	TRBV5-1	CASSLAYRTSNTGELFF	TGCGCCAGCAGCTTGGCCTATAGGACATCGAACACCGGGGAGCTGTTTTTT
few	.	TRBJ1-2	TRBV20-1	CSAREAYGYTF	TGCAGTGCTAGAGAAGCCTATGGCTACACCTTC
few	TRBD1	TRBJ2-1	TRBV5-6	CASSFLPTGSNEQFF	TGTGCCAGCAGCTTTTTACCGACAGGGAGCAATGAGCAGTTCTTC
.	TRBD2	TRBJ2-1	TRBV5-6	CASSLTTSVYNEQFF	TGTGCCAGCAGCTTGACGACTAGCGTCTACAATGAGCAGTTCTTC
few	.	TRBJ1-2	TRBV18	CASSPLGGPRGKGDYGYTF	TGTGCCAGCTCACCACTTGGAGGACCGAGGGGGAAGGGGGACTATGGCTACACCTTC
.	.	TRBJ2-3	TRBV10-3	CAVRKKTDTQYF	TGTGCCGTGAGGAAAAAGACAGATACGCAGTATTTT
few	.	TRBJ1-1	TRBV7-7	CASSSTGNTEAFF	TGTGCTAGCAGCTCGACAGGGAACACTGAAGCTTTCTTT
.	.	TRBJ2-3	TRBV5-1	CASTLGRSTDTQYF	TGCGCCAGCACCCTGGGGAGGAGTACAGATACGCAGTATTTT
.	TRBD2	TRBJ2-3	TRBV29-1	CSAFTGTSGGIRDTQYF	TGCAGCGCCTTCACCGGGACTAGCGGGGGGATTAGGGATACGCAGTATTTT
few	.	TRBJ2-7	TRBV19	CASSGSGHSPVQF	TGTGCCAGTAGTGGGTCTGGGCATTCCCCCGTCCAATTC
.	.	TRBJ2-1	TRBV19	CASSSGSSYNEQFF	TGTGCCAGTAGTTCCGGGAGCTCCTACAATGAGCAGTTCTTC
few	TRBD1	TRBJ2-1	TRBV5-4	CASSAGTGDYNEQFF	TGTGCCAGCAGCGCCGGGACAGGGGACTACAATGAGCAGTTCTTC
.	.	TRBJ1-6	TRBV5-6	CASSLLGHTGWNSPLHF	TGTGCCAGCAGCTTGTTAGGGCATACAGGGTGGAATTCACCCCTCCACTTT
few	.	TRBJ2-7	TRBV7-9	CASSSERTLPKSYEQYF	TGTGCCAGCAGCTCCGAACGTACCCTACCTAAGTCCTACGAGCAGTACTTC
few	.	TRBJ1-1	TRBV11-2	CASSFRGTEAFF	TGTGCCAGCAGCTTTCGGGGCACTGAAGCTTTCTTT
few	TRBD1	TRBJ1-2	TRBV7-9	CASRKPIRDRENGYTF	TGTGCCAGCAGGAAACCAATTCGGGACAGGGAGAATGGCTACACCTTC
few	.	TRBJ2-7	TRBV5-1	CASSATYEQYF	TGCGCCAGCAGCGCGACCTACGAGCAGTACTTC
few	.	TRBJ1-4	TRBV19	CASRNTGSNEKLFF	TGTGCCAGCAGGAACACAGGGAGTAATGAAAAACTGTTTTTT
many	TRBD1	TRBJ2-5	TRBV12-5	CASGARGLKTQYF	TGTGCTAGTGGTGCAAGGGGGCTGAAGACCCAGTACTTC
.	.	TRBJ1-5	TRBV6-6	CASSYSRSGVDQPQHF	TGTGCCAGCAGTTACTCGAGGTCAGGGGTGGATCAGCCCCAGCATTTT